This T cell receptor beta chain emerged from a study of blood T cell repertoires in COVID-19. The wider study: Samples representing acute and convalescent COVID-19 were sourced from the United States, Italy and Spain. PBMCs, B-cell-depleted T cells, or T cells provided the cDNA or gDNA that made up the material.

Original data processing: Counts of nucleated cells, estimated from reference gene primer amplification, were obtained. TCRdb keeps only in-frame clones here, not all; method: immunoSEQ multiplex PCR. The V and J calls and clone size come from that table; D and trimming were worked out from the DNA. The sample holds nearly 200,000 clones, 70% to 85% seen once. Germline lookup yields CDR1 SNHLY and CDR2 FYNNEI. Trimming pared 4 bases from V and 2 bases from J, leaving 11 bases between. The CDR3 is 15 amino acids. The sequence was obtained from a human donor with acute or convalescent COVID-19. The donor label of this sample is uncertain. The sample taken for sequencing was peripheral blood. The chain has TRBV2 and TRBJ2-2; D is possibly TRBD2 (6 bases). DNA of the CDR3: TGTGCCAGCAGTGCTAGCGCTAGAAACACCGGGGAGCTGTTTTTT. It codes for CASSASARNTGELFF.